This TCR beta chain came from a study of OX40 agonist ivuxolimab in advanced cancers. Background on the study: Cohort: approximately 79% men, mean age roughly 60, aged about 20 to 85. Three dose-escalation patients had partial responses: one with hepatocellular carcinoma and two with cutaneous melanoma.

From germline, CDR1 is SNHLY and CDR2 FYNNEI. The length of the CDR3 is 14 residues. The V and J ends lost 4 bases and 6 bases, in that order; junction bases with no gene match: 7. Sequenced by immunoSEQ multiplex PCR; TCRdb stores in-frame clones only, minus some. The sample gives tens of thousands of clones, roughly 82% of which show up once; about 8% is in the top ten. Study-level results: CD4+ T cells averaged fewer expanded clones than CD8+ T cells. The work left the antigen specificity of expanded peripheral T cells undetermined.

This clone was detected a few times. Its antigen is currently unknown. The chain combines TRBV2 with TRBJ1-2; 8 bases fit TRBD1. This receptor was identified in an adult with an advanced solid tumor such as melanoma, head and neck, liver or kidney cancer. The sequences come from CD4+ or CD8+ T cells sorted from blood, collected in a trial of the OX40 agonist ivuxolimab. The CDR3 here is CASSVLTGDDGYTF. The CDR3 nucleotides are TGTGCCAGCAGTGTCCTGACAGGGGACGATGGCTACACCTTC.